This T cell receptor beta chain was obtained from a study of T cells of healthy individuals. This clonotype was seen at least ten times. TCRdb reanalysed the 5' RACE reads using MiXCR and keeps one entry per CDR3 protein. The table records under 70,000 distinct CDR3 sequences, roughly 14% of them present only once. The source of this sequence is a human donor in good health.

DNA for the CDR3: TGTGCCAGTAGTCCGGGACAGGGCTATGCTGGGGGCGAGCAGTACTTC. Translating gives CASSPGQGYAGGEQYF. The gene calls are TRBV19 and TRBJ2-7; TRBD1 matches at 9 bases. The CDR3 is 16 residues long. The V and J ends lost 5 bases and 6 bases, in that order; junction bases with no gene match: 14. The germline V gene has CDR1 LNHDA and CDR2 SQIVND (reference sequence).